This T cell receptor beta chain was obtained from a study of blood T cells in healthy people across ages. After removal of 5 bases from V and 4 bases from J, the junction contained 8 bases not matched to a gene. This CDR3 spans 15 amino acids. The germline V gene has CDR1 ENHRY and CDR2 SYGVKD. A second PCR of 7 to 11 cycles used a sample-barcoded 5' primer and a J-beta primer mix. MiXCR, applied by TCRdb to the 5' RACE reads, yields one record per CDR3 protein. The table has 1.5 million to 2 million distinct CDR3 sequences, 28% seen once. The sample consisted of blood. The rearrangement uses TRBV10-3 and TRBJ1-1, with 9 bases that match TRBD1. The TCR originated in a woman aged 25 to 39 in good health. The CDR3 is CAISPGQGIGTEAFF. The CDR3 DNA reads TGTGCCATCAGTCCGGGACAGGGTATCGGCACTGAAGCTTTCTTT.